This TCR beta chain was sequenced in a study of T-cell reconstitution after alpha-beta-depleted transplantation in children. Points from the study as a whole: For some patients, TCRbeta diversity was high at day 60 because of recipient T cells and thymic progenitors that survived. Reported findings indicate that, about two months after transplant, alpha-beta T cells came from several hundred expanded clones, which were derived from non-depleted graft cells. T-cell numbers and diversity, one year after transplant, stemmed largely from T cells that were newly produced.

The CDR3 is 15 amino acids. V was cut by 0 bases and J by 4 bases, with 10 bases left in between. Germline-derived CDR1 and CDR2 are LGHNA and YSLEER. This clonotype was seen at least ten times. Its antigen is currently unknown. The authors prepared the TCRbeta library with unique molecular identifiers. Using its own MiXCR run on the PCR reads, TCRdb lists one record per CDR3 protein. The sample has about 110,000 distinct CDR3 sequences; approximately 6.4% are singletons. This chain links TRBV4-3 with TRBJ2-1; D assignment may be TRBD1 or TRBD2 (5 bases each). The TCR originated in a male patient aged 2-9 years who had a stem cell transplant for acute lymphoblastic leukemia, so the T cells may come from the graft donor. The sequencing here drew on PBMCs, mostly from graft donor cells, taken 360 days after TCRalphabeta/CD19-depleted stem cell transplant. CDR3 nucleotide sequence: TGCGCCAGCAGCCAAGATCGGGGCCTGTACAATGAGCAGTTCTTC. Its protein is CASSQDRGLYNEQFF.